This T cell receptor beta chain was captured by sequencing in a study of shared clonotypes between healthy human individuals. TCRdb's copy holds only in-frame clones and misses some; the assay was immunoSEQ multiplex PCR. The sample has fewer than 850,000 clones; about three quarters are singletons. CDR1 is SGHKS and CDR2 is YYEKEE in the germline V gene (reference sequence). CDR3 size: 13 residues. V was clipped by 2 bases and J by 0 bases, with 5 bases between them. The material sequenced was memory CD4+ T cells sorted from blood. The subset here: CD45RA-negative fraction. This clonotype was obtained from a woman aged 30 to 39 in good health. The chain joins TRBV5-5 to TRBJ1-2, with no clear D. In DNA form, the CDR3 reads TGTGCCAGCAGCTTAGGAACTAACTATGGCTACACCTTC. It yields the protein CASSLGTNYGYTF.